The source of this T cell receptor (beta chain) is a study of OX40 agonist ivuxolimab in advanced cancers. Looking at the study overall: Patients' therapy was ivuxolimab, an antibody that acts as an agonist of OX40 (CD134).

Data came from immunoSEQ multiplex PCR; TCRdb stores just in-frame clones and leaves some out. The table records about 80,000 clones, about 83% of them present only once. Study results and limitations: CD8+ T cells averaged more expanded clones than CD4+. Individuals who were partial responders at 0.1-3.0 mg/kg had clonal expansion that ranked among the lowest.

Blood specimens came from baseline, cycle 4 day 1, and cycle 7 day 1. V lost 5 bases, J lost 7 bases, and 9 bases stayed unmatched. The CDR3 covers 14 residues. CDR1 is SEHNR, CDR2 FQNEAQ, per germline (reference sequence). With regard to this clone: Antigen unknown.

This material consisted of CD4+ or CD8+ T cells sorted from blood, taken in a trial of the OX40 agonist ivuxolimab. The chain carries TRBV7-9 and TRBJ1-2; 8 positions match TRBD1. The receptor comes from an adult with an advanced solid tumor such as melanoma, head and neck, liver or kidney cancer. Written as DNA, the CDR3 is TGTGCCAGCAGCCTGACAGGGGAGAGTTTTGGCTACACCTTC. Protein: CASSLTGESFGYTF.